These 9 T cell receptor beta chains were all obtained from the same sample, sequenced in a study of T cells in Graves' hyperthyroidism and ophthalmopathy. RNA transcripts yielded amplified TCR beta CDR3 regions. TCR CDR3 regions were first amplified by RT-PCR with HTBI primers. In TCRdb, the multiplex PCR reads were re-called with MiXCR into one record per CDR3 protein. The table includes roughly 500,000 distinct CDR3 sequences, 35% to 55% detected once. Specimen: peripheral blood or thyroid tissue (not recorded which). These receptors all stem from an adult woman with Graves' disease, either hyperthyroidism or ophthalmopathy (not recorded which).

The chain combines TRBV10-3 with TRBJ2-7; D might be TRBD1 or TRBD2, each matching 5 bases. Trimming took off 2 bases at V and 4 bases at J, with 18 bases between the two ends. This CDR3 contains 16 residues. CDR1 and CDR2 (germline): ENHRY, SYGVKD. CDR3 loop: CAISEEGMMEKYEQYF. In DNA, the CDR3 is TGTGCCATCAGTGAGGAGGGGATGATGGAGAAATACGAGCAGTACTTC.

This rearrangement joins TRBV5-1 to TRBJ2-2; TRBD2 matches 13 bases. CDR3 size: 18 residues. Trimming at V came to 4 bases and at J to 3 bases, leaving 9 bases not matched to a gene. The germline CDR1 and CDR2 sequences are SGHRS and YFSETQ. CDR3: CASSLLAGGPSDTGELFF. The CDR3 bases are TGCGCCAGCAGCCTACTAGCGGGAGGGCCATCTGACACCGGGGAGCTGTTTTTT.

Ten or more counts support this clonotype. The gene calls are TRBV7-2 and TRBJ2-7; 7 nucleotides align to TRBD2. The CDR3 spans 16 residues. The germline V gene has CDR1 SGHTA and CDR2 FQGNSA. V shed 4 bases, J shed 2 bases, and the junction held 11 bases outside the gene matches. CDR3 region: CASSSFGAGVAYEQYF. The CDR3 nucleotides read TGTGCCAGCAGCTCGTTCGGGGCGGGAGTGGCCTACGAGCAGTACTTC. Full variable domain (missing parts from reference TRBV7-2 and TRBJ2-7): GAGVSQSPSNKVTEKGKDVELRCDPISGHTALYWYRQSLGQGLEFLIYFQGNSAPDKSGLPSDRFSAERTGGSVSTLTIQRTQQEDSAVYLCASSSFGAGVAYEQYFGPGTRLTVT.

This chain joins TRBV6-5 and TRBJ1-1, with D unclear. This CDR3 is built from 15 residues. Germline lookup yields CDR1 MNHEY and CDR2 SVGAGI. V lost 0 bases and J lost 1, with 9 bases in between. In nucleotides, the CDR3 is TGTGCCAGCAGTTACTCGAGGCGGGGGAACACTGAAGCTTTCTTT. Amino acid sequence: CASSYSRRGNTEAFF.

This clonotype was counted between two and nine times. V usage is TRBV28 and J usage is TRBJ1-4, with D uncertain. V was cut by 2 bases and J by 4 bases, with 11 bases left in between. The CDR3 extends over 15 amino acids. From germline, CDR1 is MDHEN and CDR2 SYDVKM. CDR3 nucleotide sequence: TGTGCCAGCAGTTTAGATCAAACAGTTAATGAAAAACTGTTTTTT. This encodes CASSLDQTVNEKLFF. Together with reference TRBV28 and TRBJ1-4, the CDR3 gives the full variable domain: DVKVTQSSRYLVKRTGEKVFLECVQDMDHENMFWYRQDPGLGLRLIYFSYDVKMKEKGDIPEGYSVSREKKERFSLILESASTNQTSMYLCASSLDQTVNEKLFFGSGTQLSVL.

The chain's CDR3 is CSARDRGQGQPQHF. CDR3 nucleotides: TGCAGTGCTAGAGACAGGGGGCAGGGACAGCCCCAGCATTTT. J is TRBJ1-5 and V is TRBV20-1; 8 bases match TRBD1. The CDR3 sequence is 14 residues long. The V and J ends lost 0 bases and 7 bases, in that order; junction bases with no gene match: 5. CDR1 and CDR2 from the germline V gene are DFQATT and SNEGSKA (reference sequence).

In its sample, this clonotype was seen many times. The chain employs TRBV30 and TRBJ2-2, with D possibly being TRBD1 (6 bases). CDR1 and CDR2 from the germline V gene are GTSNPN and SVGIG (reference sequence). V was clipped by 4 bases and J by 7 bases, with 10 bases between them. The CDR3 has 12 residues. The CDR3 sequence is CAWTGDGGELFF. The CDR3 DNA sequence: TGTGCCTGGACAGGGGATGGCGGGGAGCTGTTTTTT.

The chain carries TRBV11-2 and TRBJ2-7; D is unresolved. The V and J ends lost 4 bases and 4 bases respectively, with 11 bases between them. The CDR3 is made up of 13 amino acids. Germline V lookup: CDR1 SGHAT, CDR2 FQNNGV. CDR3 bases: TGTGCCAGCAGCTCCGCCTCGTGGTACGAGCAGTACTTC. Amino acids: CASSSASWYEQYF.

This clonotype was detected ten times or more. The chain couples TRBV5-1 to TRBJ1-1, with D unclear. Trimming pared 3 bases from V and 1 base from J, leaving 13 bases between. From germline, CDR1 is SGHRS and CDR2 YFSETQ. The length of the CDR3 is 15 residues. In DNA form, the CDR3 reads TGCGCCAGCAGCTGGGGTGGCTTAGAGAACACTGAAGCTTTCTTT. The encoded protein is CASSWGGLENTEAFF.